The source of this T cell receptor beta chain is a study of blood T cell repertoires in COVID-19. Study at large: Spain, Italy and the United States supplied samples that represented acute and convalescent COVID-19.

Looked up from germline, CDR1 is SGHNT and CDR2 is YYREEE (reference sequence). V was pared by 4 bases and J by 3 bases, with 10 bases between. The CDR3 extends over 14 amino acids. Methods used by the authors: Amplifying reference gene primers gave estimates of nucleated cell counts. Generated by immunoSEQ multiplex PCR, the TCRdb table keeps only in-frame clones and is missing some. That table supplies the V and J calls and clone size; D and trimming were determined from the DNA. The data show 87,000 or so clones, 80% to 85% seen once. The sequence derives from an elderly woman with active or convalescent COVID-19. The sequencing input was peripheral blood. This chain connects TRBV5-4 to TRBJ1-4; D perhaps matches TRBD1 (6 bases). This chain's CDR3 is CASSIGGANEKLFF. CDR3 DNA: TGTGCCAGCAGCATAGGGGGGGCTAATGAAAAACTGTTTTTT. Supplemented by reference TRBV5-4 and TRBJ1-4, the full variable domain reads ETGVTQSPTHLIKTRGQQVTLRCSSQSGHNTVSWYQQALGQGPQFIFQYYREEENGRGNFPPRFSGLQFPNYSSELNVNALELDDSALYLCASSIGGANEKLFFGSGTQLSVL.